This section outlines one TCR beta chain sequence together with its context. Its antigen remains unknown. TCRdb re-derived calls from the 5' RACE reads in MiXCR, one entry per CDR3 protein. The table has nearly 55,000 distinct CDR3 sequences, over 20% seen once. Germline lookup yields CDR1 LGHNA and CDR2 YSLEER. The CDR3 spans 13 residues. V was trimmed by 1 base and J by 4 bases, leaving 7 bases between them. Study-level points and caveats: Larger-cohort validation covered only one TCR beta V-J rearrangement.

This receptor was obtained from a female donor with breast cancer. Sequencing was carried out using tumor-infiltrating naive CD4+ T cells sorted from the breast tumor. Subset specified: naive CD4+ T cells, CD4+CD45RA+CD25-. The chain joins TRBV4-3 to TRBJ1-1, with D hard to call. The CDR3 nucleotides are TGCGCCAGCAGCCAAGGAGCATTCACTGAAGCTTTCTTT. Translating it yields CASSQGAFTEAFF.